The 10 T cell receptor beta chains below all came from one sample that was sequenced in a study of blood T cell repertoires in COVID-19. TCRdb's table, derived via immunoSEQ multiplex PCR, lists solely in-frame clones and lacks some. The profile shows about 200,000 clones, about 88% of them singletons. Sample: PBMCs or T cells enriched from blood (not recorded which). The source of these receptors is a woman aged 25 to 39 who had been exposed to COVID-19.

This sequence joins TRBV10-2 and TRBJ2-1; 7 bases are shared with TRBD2. V trimming: 6 bases; J trimming: 1 base; junction bases outside the gene matches: 6. CDR3 length equals 15 residues. Germline V gives CDR1 WSHSY, CDR2 SAAADI. Here the CDR3 DNA reads TGCGCCAGCAGCTTACTAGCGCTTTCCTACAATGAGCAGTTCTTC. Residues: CASSLLALSYNEQFF.

This rearrangement joins TRBV18 to TRBJ2-5, with 7 nucleotides matching TRBD1. This CDR3 spans 14 amino acids. CDR1 KGHSH and CDR2 LQKENI come from the germline V gene. The V segment lost 3 bases and the J segment 5 bases; nucleotides outside the gene matches: 6. The CDR3 loop reads CASSPATGRETQYF. The CDR3 DNA reads TGTGCCAGCTCACCCGCGACAGGGCGGGAGACCCAGTACTTC.

The rearrangement links TRBV6-5 to TRBJ1-1; maybe TRBD1 (6 bases). Trimming cost V 4 bases and J 5 bases, with 17 bases left between them. The germline gives CDR1 MNHEY, CDR2 SVGAGI. The CDR3 has 15 residues. CDR3 loop: CASSWRFGTKTEAFF. CDR3 sequence (DNA): TGTGCCAGCAGTTGGCGCTTTGGGACAAAGACTGAAGCTTTCTTT.

CDR3 loop: CASSPGSKRGGLWEKLFF. In nucleotides, the CDR3 is TGTGCCAGCAGCCCAGGGTCAAAAAGGGGGGGGTTGTGGGAAAAACTGTTTTTT. The V and J genes are TRBV7-8 and TRBJ1-4; tentative D call: TRBD1 (6 bases). The V and J ends lost 5 bases and 8 bases respectively, with 27 bases between them. The CDR3 spans 18 residues. CDR1 is SGHVS, CDR2 FQNEAQ, per germline.

The V gene is TRBV11-3, the J gene TRBJ1-2; D perhaps matches TRBD1 (6 bases). Germline lookup yields CDR1 SGHNT and CDR2 YENEEA. Trimming removed 5 bases from V and 2 bases from J, with 15 bases in between. The CDR3 has 15 residues. CDR3 protein: CASSRRSGANYGYTF. The CDR3 DNA sequence: TGTGCCAGCAGCCGTCGATCAGGGGCAAACTATGGCTACACCTTC.

The V and J genes are TRBV7-2 and TRBJ1-4; 9 bases match TRBD1. This CDR3 has 17 amino acids. CDR1 is SGHTA, CDR2 FQGNSA, per germline. V lost 1 base, J lost 7 bases, and 10 bases stayed unmatched. The CDR3 loop reads CASSLVGPGQGGEKLFF. DNA for the CDR3: TGTGCCAGCAGCTTAGTTGGCCCGGGACAGGGCGGTGAAAAACTGTTTTTT. The whole variable domain, filled in from reference TRBV7-2 and TRBJ1-4, reads GAGVSQSPSNKVTEKGKDVELRCDPISGHTALYWYRQSLGQGLEFLIYFQGNSAPDKSGLPSDRFSAERTGGSVSTLTIQRTQQEDSAVYLCASSLVGPGQGGEKLFFGSGTQLSVL.

The gene calls are TRBV3-1 (or the pseudogene TRBV3-2) and TRBJ2-1; D is uncertain. V lost 1 base and J 4 bases, leaving 11 bases between the germline ends. CDR3 length equals 15 residues. CDR1 and CDR2 (germline): LGHDT, YNNKEL (reference sequence). The CDR3 DNA reads as TGTGCCAGCAGCCAAGGTCAGACAATGTACAATGAGCAGTTCTTC. Its translation: CASSQGQTMYNEQFF.

V gene TRBV5-5 combines with J gene TRBJ1-5; 7 bases line up with TRBD1. V gave up 6 bases and J gave up 5 bases; unmatched junction bases: 8. CDR1 is SGHKS and CDR2 is YYEKEE in the germline V gene (reference sequence). The CDR3 spans 14 residues. The CDR3 DNA is TGTGCCAGCAACGTCGGGACAGAATATCAGCCCCAGCATTTT. Encoded protein: CASNVGTEYQPQHF.

This clone has just one count. The chain joins TRBV5-6 to TRBJ1-1; 7 nucleotides match TRBD1. Looked up from germline, CDR1 is SGHDT and CDR2 is YYEEEE. The V and J ends lost 4 bases and 8 bases, in that order; junction bases with no gene match: 23. This CDR3 contains 18 residues. The CDR3 DNA reads TGTGCCAGCAGCCCCCTCGTAGGAGACAGGGTAGGAGGGGTGGAAGCTTTCTTT. Residues: CASSPLVGDRVGGVEAFF.

Concerning this clone: One end of the junction fails to match germline, which may point to a read error. The chain carries TRBV6-5 and TRBJ1-3, with TRBD1 matching over 7 bases. Germline loops: CDR1 MNHEY, CDR2 SVGAGI. This CDR3 spans 12 amino acids. CDR3 sequence reads: CASRSRDSHMVF. In nucleotides, the CDR3 is TGTGCCAGCAGAAGCCGGGACAGCCACATGGTTTTT.